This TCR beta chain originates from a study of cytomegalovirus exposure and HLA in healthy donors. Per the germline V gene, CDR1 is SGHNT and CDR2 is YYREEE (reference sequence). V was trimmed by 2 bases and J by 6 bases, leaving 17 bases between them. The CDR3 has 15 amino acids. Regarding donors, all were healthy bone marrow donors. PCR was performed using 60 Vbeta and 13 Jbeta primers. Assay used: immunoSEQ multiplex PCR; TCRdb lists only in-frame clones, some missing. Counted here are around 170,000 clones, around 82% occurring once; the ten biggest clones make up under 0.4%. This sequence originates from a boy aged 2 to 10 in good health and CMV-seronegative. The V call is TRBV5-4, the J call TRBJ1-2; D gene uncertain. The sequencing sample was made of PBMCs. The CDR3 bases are TGTGCCAGCAGCTTACCCGCGGTGACGGAGAATGGCTACACCTTC. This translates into CASSLPAVTENGYTF.